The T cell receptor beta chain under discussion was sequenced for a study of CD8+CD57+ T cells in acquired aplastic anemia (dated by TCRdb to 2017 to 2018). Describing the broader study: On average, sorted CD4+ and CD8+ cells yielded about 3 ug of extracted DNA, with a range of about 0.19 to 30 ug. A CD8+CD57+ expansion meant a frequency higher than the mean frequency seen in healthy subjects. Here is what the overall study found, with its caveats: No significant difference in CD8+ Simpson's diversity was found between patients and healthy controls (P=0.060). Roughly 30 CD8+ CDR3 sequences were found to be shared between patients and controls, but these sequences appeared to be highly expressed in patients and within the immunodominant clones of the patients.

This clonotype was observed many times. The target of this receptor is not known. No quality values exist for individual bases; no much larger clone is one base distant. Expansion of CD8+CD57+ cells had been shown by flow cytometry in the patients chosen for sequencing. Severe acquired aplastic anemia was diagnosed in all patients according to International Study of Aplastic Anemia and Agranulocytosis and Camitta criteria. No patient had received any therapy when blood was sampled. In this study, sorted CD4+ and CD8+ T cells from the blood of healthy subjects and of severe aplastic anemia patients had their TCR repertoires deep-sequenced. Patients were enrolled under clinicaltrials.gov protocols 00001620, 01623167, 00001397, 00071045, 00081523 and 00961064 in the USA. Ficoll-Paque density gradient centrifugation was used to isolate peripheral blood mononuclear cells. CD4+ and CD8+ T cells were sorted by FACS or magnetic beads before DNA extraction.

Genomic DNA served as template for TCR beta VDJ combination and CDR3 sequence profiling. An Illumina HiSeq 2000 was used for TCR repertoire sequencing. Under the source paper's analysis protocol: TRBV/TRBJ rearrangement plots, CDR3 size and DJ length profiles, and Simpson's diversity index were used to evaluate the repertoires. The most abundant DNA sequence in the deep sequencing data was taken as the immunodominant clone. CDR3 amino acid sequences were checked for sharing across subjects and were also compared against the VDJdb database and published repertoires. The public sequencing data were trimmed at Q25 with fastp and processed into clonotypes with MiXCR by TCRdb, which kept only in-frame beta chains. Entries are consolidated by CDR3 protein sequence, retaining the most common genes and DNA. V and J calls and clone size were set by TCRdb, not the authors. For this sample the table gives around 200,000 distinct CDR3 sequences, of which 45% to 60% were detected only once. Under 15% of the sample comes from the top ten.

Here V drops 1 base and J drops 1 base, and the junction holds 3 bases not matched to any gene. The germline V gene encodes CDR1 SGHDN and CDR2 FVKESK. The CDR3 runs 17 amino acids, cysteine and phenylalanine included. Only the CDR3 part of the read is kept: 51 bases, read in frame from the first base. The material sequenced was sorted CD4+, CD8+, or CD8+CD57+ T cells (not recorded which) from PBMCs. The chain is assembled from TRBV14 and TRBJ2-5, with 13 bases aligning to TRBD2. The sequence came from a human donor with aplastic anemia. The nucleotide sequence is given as TGTGCCAGCAGCCAAGTAAGGACTAGCGGGGGCCAAGAGACCCAGTACTTC. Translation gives CASSQVRTSGGQETQYF.